This T cell receptor (beta chain) is from a study of T cell responses to AZD1222 COVID-19 vaccine. For the study at large: Pooling was applied to second doses at about 4 or about 12 weeks. Notes on the study in general: White British people made up most donors, females outnumbered males, and clonal diversity was possibly underestimated.

CDR1 is SGHNT, CDR2 YYREEE, per germline (reference sequence). The V and J ends lost 4 bases and 3 bases respectively, with 16 bases between them. The length of the CDR3 is 15 residues. Clones were read by immunoSEQ multiplex PCR, and TCRdb kept only the in-frame ones, dropping some. The data show some 90,000 clones, with around 90% seen just once and 15% to 20% held by the top ten. Concerning this clone: Its specificity is not known.

The TCR originated in an adult in good health. This rearrangement joins TRBV5-4 to TRBJ2-5; the D gene could be TRBD1 or TRBD2 (6 bases each). Sample: peripheral blood, taken on day 0 of AZD1222 vaccination. CDR3 DNA: TGTGCCAGCAGCCCCAAAGGGGGGAGAGAAGAGACCCAGTACTTC. It codes for CASSPKGGREETQYF.